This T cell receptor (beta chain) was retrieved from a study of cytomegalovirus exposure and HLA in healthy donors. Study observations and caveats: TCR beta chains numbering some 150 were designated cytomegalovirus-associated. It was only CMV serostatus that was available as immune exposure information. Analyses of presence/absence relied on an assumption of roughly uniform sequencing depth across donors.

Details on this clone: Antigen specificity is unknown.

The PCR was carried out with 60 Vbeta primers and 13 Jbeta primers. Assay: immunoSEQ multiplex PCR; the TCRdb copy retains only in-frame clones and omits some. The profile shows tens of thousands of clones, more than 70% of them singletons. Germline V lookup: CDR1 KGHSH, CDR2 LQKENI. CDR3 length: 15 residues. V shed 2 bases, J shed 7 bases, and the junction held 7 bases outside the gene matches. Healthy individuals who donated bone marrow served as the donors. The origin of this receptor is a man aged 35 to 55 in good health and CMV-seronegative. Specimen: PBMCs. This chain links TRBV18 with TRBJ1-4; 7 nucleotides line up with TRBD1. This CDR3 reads CASSPARPGGEKLFF. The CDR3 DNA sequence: TGTGCCAGCTCACCAGCCCGACCAGGGGGTGAAAAACTGTTTTTT.